Following are 6 T cell receptor beta chains from one sample sequenced in a study of metastatic and nonmetastatic thyroid tumors. TCRdb called clones again from the PCR reads with MiXCR. The sample has tens of thousands of clones; 20% to 30% are singletons. Until they underwent thyroid surgery, no patient had received any treatment. Sequenced material: tumor tissue. The receptors were sampled from a male donor with papillary thyroid cancer or a benign thyroid nodule (not recorded which). Some clones in this sample may be carry-over from other donors' samples.

This clone was detected ten times or more. This chain links TRBV4-3 with TRBJ2-2; D not certain. CDR1 and CDR2 from the germline V gene are LGHNA and YSLEER. V gave up 1 base and J gave up 3 bases, with 6 bases separating them. CDR3 length equals 14 residues. The CDR3 sequence is CASSQAPYTGELFF. The DNA of the CDR3 is TGCGCCAGCAGCCAAGCACCCTACACCGGGGAGCTGTTTTTT.

This clone showed up just a few times. Just one base apart from a much larger clone, this may be a read error. In the same sample, other DNA sequences code for this CDR3. The chain has TRBV11-1 and TRBJ2-5, with TRBD1 matching 7 bases. The germline V gene encodes CDR1 SGHAT and CDR2 FQDESV (reference sequence). The CDR3 loop spans 11 amino acids. The trim removed 4 bases at V and 8 bases at J, leaving 1 base unmatched. For the CDR3, the DNA is TGTGCCAGCAGCTCAGGGGGTACCCAGTACTTC. Residues: CASSSGGTQYF.

As to this clone: A much larger clone sits a single nucleotide away, making a read error possible. The chain couples TRBV6-2 or TRBV6-3 to TRBJ2-1; D call uncertain. CDR3 length equals 16 residues. Germline V gives CDR1 MNHEY, CDR2 SVGEGT. The CDR3 DNA follows: TGCGCCAGCAGTTCGAGAGCGAGGTGCCCACACAATGAGCAGTTCTTC. Its translation: CASSSRARCPHNEQFF.

V and J are TRBV2 and TRBJ1-2; possible D gene TRBD1, 5 bases. This CDR3 has 16 amino acids. V was cut by 6 bases and J by 4 bases, with 21 bases left in between. From germline, CDR1 is SNHLY and CDR2 FYNNEI. The CDR3 region is CASRIGHPKFRYGYTF. CDR3 nucleotide sequence: TGTGCCAGCAGGATCGGACACCCAAAGTTTCGCTATGGCTACACCTTC.

This clone occurred many times. This rearrangement joins TRBV9 to TRBJ1-1; 7 bases map to TRBD1. The CDR3 covers 15 residues. The germline V gene encodes CDR1 SGDLS and CDR2 YYNGEE. Unmatched junction bases numbered 7, after V lost 0 bases and J lost 5 bases. CDR3 DNA sequence: TGTGCCAGCAGCGTAGTTGAGGGGGCGCGAACTGAAGCTTTCTTT. Protein: CASSVVEGARTEAFF.

This clone was observed many times. The chain is built from TRBV18 and TRBJ1-1, with D maybe TRBD1 (5 bases). V was cut by 2 bases and J by 3 bases, with 10 bases left in between. This CDR3 comprises 14 residues. The germline V gene encodes CDR1 KGHSH and CDR2 LQKENI. CDR3 coding DNA: TGTGCCAGCTCACCAGGGGCGGGGGACACTGAAGCTTTCTTT. Its translation is CASSPGAGDTEAFF.